The T cell receptor (beta chain) under discussion was sequenced for a study of early T cells in non-severe SARS-CoV-2 infection. Individual cDNA molecules were tagged with unique molecular identifiers, the study reported. TCRdb processed the 5' RACE reads anew with MiXCR; each CDR3 protein has one entry. The sample carries under 65,000 distinct CDR3 sequences, over 10% recorded once. Broader study findings: Comparison of clonotypes with VDJdb favored anti-spike CD8 responses while missing private and CD4 specificities.

In the case of this clonotype: Its antigen is still unknown.

Germline V lookup: CDR1 MNHEY, CDR2 SMNVEV (reference sequence). Deletions cut 1 base from V and 2 bases from J, with 11 bases between. There are 15 residues in the CDR3. This chain connects TRBV27 to TRBJ1-1; D unclear. The sequencing here drew on whole blood, taken at baseline. This clonotype originated in an adult who was a healthcare worker with PCR-confirmed SARS-CoV-2 infection or an uninfected control (not recorded which). The CDR3 region has the DNA TGTGCCAGCAGTTTATACTGGCAGCCTAACACTGAAGCTTTCTTT. It codes for CASSLYWQPNTEAFF.